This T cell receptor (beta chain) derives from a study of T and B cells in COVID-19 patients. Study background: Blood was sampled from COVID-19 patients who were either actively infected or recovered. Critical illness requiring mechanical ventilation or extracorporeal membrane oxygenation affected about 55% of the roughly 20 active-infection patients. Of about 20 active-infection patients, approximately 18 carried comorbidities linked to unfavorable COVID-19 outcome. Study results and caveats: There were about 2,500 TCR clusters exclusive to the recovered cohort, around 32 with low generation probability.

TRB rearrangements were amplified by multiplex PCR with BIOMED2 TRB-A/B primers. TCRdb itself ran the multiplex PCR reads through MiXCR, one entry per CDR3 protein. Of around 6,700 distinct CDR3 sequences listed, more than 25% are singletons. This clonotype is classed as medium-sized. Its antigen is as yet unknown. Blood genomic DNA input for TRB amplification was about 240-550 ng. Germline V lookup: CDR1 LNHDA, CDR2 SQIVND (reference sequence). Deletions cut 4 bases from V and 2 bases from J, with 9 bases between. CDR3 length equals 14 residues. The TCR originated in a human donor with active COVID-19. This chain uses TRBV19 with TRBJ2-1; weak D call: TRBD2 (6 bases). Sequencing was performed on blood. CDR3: CASSTPGAYNEQFF. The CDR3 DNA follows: TGTGCCAGTAGTACCCCGGGGGCCTACAATGAGCAGTTCTTC.